This is a list of T cell receptor beta chains from one sample in a study of shared clonotypes between healthy human individuals. The table came from immunoSEQ multiplex PCR; TCRdb's copy has only in-frame clones and leaves some out. The repertoire holds about 680,000 clones, with roughly 72% as singletons. The sequenced sample consisted of memory CD4+ T cells sorted from blood. These receptors were collected from a woman in her 30s in good health. Each CDR3 is given with its conserved first and last residue. D genes are given only for firm matches. Clone size appears in some rows only: once, few, many, or a class for an expanded clone.

abundance	j_gene	v_gene	d_gene	CDR3nt	CDR3aa
.	TRBJ1-2	TRBV9	TRBD1	TGTGCCAGCAGCGTAGACGGGACAGCTTATGGCTACACCTTC	CASSVDGTAYGYTF
.	TRBJ2-7	TRBV11-2	TRBD1	TGTGCCAGCAGCTTAGCGGGACAGGACTACGAGCAGTACTTC	CASSLAGQDYEQYF
few	TRBJ1-1	TRBV4-1	.	TGCGCCAGCAGCCCGATTGCCAGGGGTGCCGGCGGGGCTGAAGCTTTCTTT	CASSPIARGAGGAEAFF
.	TRBJ1-2	TRBV7-3	TRBD1	TGTGCCAGCAGCTTTGATCGACAGGGGCACGGCTACACCTTC	CASSFDRQGHGYTF
once	TRBJ2-6	TRBV19	TRBD2	TGTGCCAGTAGTTCACCGGGACTAGCTGGGGCCAACGTCCTGACTTTC	CASSSPGLAGANVLTF
.	TRBJ2-1	TRBV5-1	TRBD1	TGCGCCAGCAGCTCCGGGGGACAGGCCCAGTTCTTC	CASSSGGQAQFF
many	TRBJ1-3	TRBV2	TRBD1	TGTGCCAGCAGGACAGGGATCTTCTCTGGAAACACCATATATTTT	CASRTGIFSGNTIYF
once	TRBJ2-7	TRBV2	.	TGTGCCAGCATAGAACTAGGACTTGGATACGAGCAGTACTTC	CASIELGLGYEQYF
.	TRBJ2-7	TRBV5-1	.	TGCGCCAGCAGCTTAGACAGGACCTACGAGCAGTACTTC	CASSLDRTYEQYF
few	TRBJ1-1	TRBV10-1	.	TGCGCCAGCAGTGTCGCGAGGAACACTGAAGCTTTCTTT	CASSVARNTEAFF
few	TRBJ2-5	TRBV7-9	.	TGTGCCAGCAGCTTGGCTAGGGGAGGAGAGACCCAGTACTTC	CASSLARGGETQYF
.	TRBJ2-3	TRBV7-3	TRBD2	TGTGCCAGCAGCCTAGCGGGAGTGGAAGATACGCAGTATTTT	CASSLAGVEDTQYF
.	TRBJ2-3	TRBV28	TRBD2	TGTGCCAGCAGTTTAGCTAGCGGGGGTTCCACAGATACGCAGTATTTT	CASSLASGGSTDTQYF
.	TRBJ2-7	TRBV6-5	TRBD1	TGTGCCAGCAGAGACAGGGGAGGATCCTACGAGCAGTACTTC	CASRDRGGSYEQYF
.	TRBJ2-7	TRBV5-1	TRBD1	TGCGCCAGCAGCGATCGGACAGGGGGGTCCTACGAGCAGTACTTC	CASSDRTGGSYEQYF
few	TRBJ1-2	TRBV5-1	TRBD1	TGCGCCAGCAGCTTGGAGGGACAGGGGGCAAAAGGCTACACCTTC	CASSLEGQGAKGYTF
.	TRBJ2-3	TRBV4-2	TRBD2	TGTGCCAGCAGCCAGTTGAAGGCCAGCGGGAGTTCCACAGATACGCAGTATTTT	CASSQLKASGSSTDTQYF
.	TRBJ1-5	TRBV6-1	.	TGTGCCAGCAGTGAACTAGGGGGGAATCAGCCCCAGCATTTT	CASSELGGNQPQHF
.	TRBJ2-6	TRBV28	.	TGTGCCAGCAGTTTTAGGGGGGCTGGGGCCAACGTCCTGACTTTC	CASSFRGAGANVLTF
few	TRBJ2-5	TRBV12-5	.	TGTGCTAGTGCGGAACAAGAGACCCAGTACTTC	CASAEQETQYF
few	TRBJ1-2	TRBV19	.	TGTGCCAGTACCACGCCGCTCTCTCTAGGGCACTATGGCTACACCTTC	CASTTPLSLGHYGYTF
.	TRBJ2-2	TRBV18	TRBD2	TGTGCCAGCTCAGGGGTACTTGGACTAGCGGAGACCGGGGAGCTGTTTTTT	CASSGVLGLAETGELFF
once	TRBJ1-4	TRBV2	.	TGTGCCAGCAAATTATATAAGATTAATGAAAAACTGTTTTTT	CASKLYKINEKLFF
.	TRBJ2-7	TRBV2	.	TGTGCCAGCAGCCGGGACGGAGCCTACGAGCAGTACTTC	CASSRDGAYEQYF
.	TRBJ2-4	TRBV15	.	TGTGCCACCAGCAGAGACCGACTAGGAACTATCATTCAGTACTTC	CATSRDRLGTIIQYF
.	TRBJ1-5	TRBV7-2	.	TGTGCCAGCAGCTTAAATTTGGGGAATCAGCCCCAGCATTTT	CASSLNLGNQPQHF
.	TRBJ1-4	TRBV5-6	TRBD1	TGTGCCAGCAGGGGACAGCCTAATGAAAAACTGTTTTTT	CASRGQPNEKLFF
.	TRBJ2-2	TRBV5-1	TRBD2	TGCGCCAGCAGCCAGATCCGGACTAGCGGGATAACCGGGGAGCTGTTTTTT	CASSQIRTSGITGELFF
few	TRBJ1-5	TRBV5-8	.	TGTGCCAGCAGCCCCTACACAGGGACTGGCAATCAGCCCCAGCATTTT	CASSPYTGTGNQPQHF
once	TRBJ2-5	TRBV27	.	TGTGCCAGCAGTCCGAGGGGTGGGGAGACCCAGTACTTC	CASSPRGGETQYF
few	TRBJ1-3	TRBV5-6	.	TGTGCCAGCAAGGAACAGAAAAACTCTGGAAACACCATATATTTT	CASKEQKNSGNTIYF
.	TRBJ2-1	TRBV15	.	TGTGCCACCAGCAGAGTGTATTGGGGGGAATCGAGCAATGAGCAGTTCTTC	CATSRVYWGESSNEQFF
.	TRBJ1-1	TRBV5-6	.	TGTGCCAGCAGCTCCCGAGGGAACACTGAAGCTTTCTTT	CASSSRGNTEAFF
.	TRBJ2-5	TRBV4-1	TRBD1	TGCGCCAGCAGCCAACTTCCCGGACAGGTAGGAGGTGAGACCCAGTACTTC	CASSQLPGQVGGETQYF
.	TRBJ1-5	TRBV6-1	.	TGTGCCAGCATGAAAGGAAACAACGGCAATCAGCCCCAGCATTTT	CASMKGNNGNQPQHF
few	TRBJ2-1	TRBV7-9	.	TGTGCCAGCAGCTTAGGTAATGAGCAGTTCTTC	CASSLGNEQFF
.	TRBJ1-4	TRBV4-1	.	TGCGCCAGCAGCCAAGATCCGGCCGCAACTAATGAAAAACTGTTTTTT	CASSQDPAATNEKLFF
.	TRBJ2-3	TRBV29-1	TRBD2	TGCAGCGTTCGAACGTGGACTAGCTCTGATACGCAGTATTTT	CSVRTWTSSDTQYF
.	TRBJ2-3	TRBV5-1	TRBD2	TGCGCCAGCGGGACTAGCGGGAGGGGGCATCATACGCAGTATTTT	CASGTSGRGHHTQYF
.	TRBJ1-2	TRBV7-9	TRBD1	TGTGCCAGCAGCCCGACAGGGCCTGGCTACACCTTC	CASSPTGPGYTF